The present entry profiles one T cell receptor (beta chain) with its context. This sample stems from a study of CD8+CD57+ T cells in acquired aplastic anemia. CDR3 length equals 15 residues. CDR1 and CDR2 (germline): SGDLS, YYNGEE. According to the study, genomic DNA was the template for TCR beta VDJ and CDR3 profiling. Via MiXCR, TCRdb re-called the reads, giving one row per CDR3 protein. The sample gives about 190,000 distinct CDR3 sequences, less than 65% of which show up once; 16% is in the top ten. This sequence was found in a human donor in good health, serving as a control. The material sequenced was sorted CD4+, CD8+, or CD8+CD57+ T cells (not recorded which) from PBMCs. The chain is built from TRBV9 and TRBJ2-1, with D tentatively TRBD1 (6 bases). Matching the DNA end better, TRBJ2-7 makes the J call doubtful. The chain's CDR3 is CASSVGDNLRDEQYF. The CDR3, as DNA: TGTGCCAGCAGCGTAGGGGACAACCTTCGGGACGAGCAGTACTTC.